The TCR beta chain described here comes from a study of T cell responses to AZD1222 COVID-19 vaccine. About the research overall: The study pooled second doses at about 4 or about 12 weeks.

Assay: immunoSEQ multiplex PCR; the TCRdb copy retains only in-frame clones and omits some. The sample has 130,000 to 150,000 clones, approximately 88% seen once; the top ten hold around 15%. There are 14 residues in the CDR3. The V gene's germline CDR1 is MNHEY and CDR2 SVGAGI. Trimming cost V 7 bases and J 0 bases, with 10 bases left between them. This clone was recorded a few times. Antigen specificity is unknown. Study results and caveats: In all cases, repertoires were sampled only after the peak T cell response. It should be noted that donors were predominantly white British and more often female, and clonal diversity was possibly underestimated. Seropositive AZD1222 recipients at baseline numbered only 5 or 6.

This receptor was obtained from an adult in good health. Sequencing was performed on peripheral blood, taken on day 0 of AZD1222 vaccination. The chain joins TRBV6-5 to TRBJ1-3; no reliable D call. CDR3 bases: TGTGCCAGCATGATGGGTAGCTCTGGAAACACCATATATTTT. Its protein is CASMMGSSGNTIYF.